A selection of T cell receptor beta chains follows, all from one sample in a study of blood T cells in healthy people across ages. TCRdb independently ran MiXCR on the 5' RACE reads; one entry per CDR3 protein. The repertoire has 720,000 or so distinct CDR3 sequences, 40% to 45% of them found once; the top ten carry 30%. The sample comprised blood. Receptors were obtained from a man aged 80 or over in good health. CDR3s include the opening cysteine and the closing phenylalanine or tryptophan. D genes are given only for firm matches. For some rows the clone size is stated as once, few or many, or as a class when expanded; others skip it.

D: .; size: few; V: TRBV6-2/TRBV6-3; J: TRBJ2-7; DNA: TGTGCCAGCAGTTTGACCCAGGGACCGGGCGAGCAGTACTTC; CDR3: CASSLTQGPGEQYF
D: .; size: few; V: TRBV20-1; J: TRBJ2-1; DNA: TGCAGTGCTAGGAGTCAAAGGACCTACAATGAGCAGTTCTTC; CDR3: CSARSQRTYNEQFF
D: TRBD2; size: .; V: TRBV12-3/TRBV12-4; J: TRBJ2-1; DNA: TGTGCCAGCAGTTTAAGCGGGAATTACTACAATGAGCAGTTCTTC; CDR3: CASSLSGNYYNEQFF
D: .; size: .; V: TRBV6-2/TRBV6-3; J: TRBJ2-1; DNA: TGTGCCAGCACCCTCTTGGAGACTCATGAGCAGTTCTTC; CDR3: CASTLLETHEQFF
D: .; size: many; V: TRBV16; J: TRBJ1-6; DNA: TGTGCCAGCAGCCAACAGGGCAACCATTCACCCCTCCACTTT; CDR3: CASSQQGNHSPLHF
D: .; size: .; V: TRBV29-1; J: TRBJ2-7; DNA: TGCAGCGTGGGGCCTTTGGCAGGGCGCAATGAGCAGTACTTC; CDR3: CSVGPLAGRNEQYF
D: TRBD1; size: .; V: TRBV7-2; J: TRBJ1-3; DNA: TGTGCCAGCAGCCCCCGCGGGACAGGTTGGAATTCTGGAAACACCATATATTTT; CDR3: CASSPRGTGWNSGNTIYF
D: TRBD2; size: .; V: TRBV27; J: TRBJ2-5; DNA: TGTGCCAGCAGTCTCTGGACTAGCGGGAGCCAGACCCAGTACTTC; CDR3: CASSLWTSGSQTQYF
D: TRBD1; size: .; V: TRBV25-1; J: TRBJ2-7; DNA: TGTGCCAGCAGTGACCTTGGGACAGGGGGCAACGAGCAGTACTTC; CDR3: CASSDLGTGGNEQYF
D: TRBD2; size: .; V: TRBV2; J: TRBJ2-3; DNA: TGTGCCAGCAGTGGGACTAGAGGGGCAGATACGCAGTATTTT; CDR3: CASSGTRGADTQYF
D: .; size: few; V: TRBV5-1; J: TRBJ2-5; DNA: TGCGCCAGCAGCTTGGCCCCGCTGGCAGGGCAAGAGACCCAGTACTTC; CDR3: CASSLAPLAGQETQYF
D: TRBD1; size: .; V: TRBV20-1; J: TRBJ1-5; DNA: TGCAGTGCAAGCGGGGGACAGCAAAGCAATCAGCCCCAGCATTTT; CDR3: CSASGGQQSNQPQHF
D: .; size: .; V: TRBV6-1; J: TRBJ2-3; DNA: TGTGCCGGAGAAGTAGGGACAACGACAGATACGCAGTATTTT; CDR3: CAGEVGTTTDTQYF
D: .; size: few; V: TRBV10-2; J: TRBJ1-3; DNA: TGCGCCAGCAGTGGGGACCCTAACACCATATATTTT; CDR3: CASSGDPNTIYF
D: .; size: .; V: TRBV9; J: TRBJ2-3; DNA: TGTGCCAGCAGCGCGGAAAGCGGCGGGTGGGATACGCAGTATTTT; CDR3: CASSAESGGWDTQYF
D: .; size: .; V: TRBV28; J: TRBJ2-5; DNA: TGTGCCAGCAATTGGGGGGACCGGGCGTTTTTGAAGACCCAGTACTTC; CDR3: CASNWGDRAFLKTQYF
D: .; size: once; V: TRBV27; J: TRBJ2-2; DNA: TGTGCCAGCAGTTTATCAGGGTTGCCCGGGGAGCTGTTTTTT; CDR3: CASSLSGLPGELFF
D: .; size: .; V: TRBV7-2; J: TRBJ2-2; DNA: TGTGCCAGCAGCTCTAGGGCTCAGAACACCGGGGAGCTGTTTTTT; CDR3: CASSSRAQNTGELFF
D: .; size: many; V: TRBV6-2/TRBV6-3; J: TRBJ2-1; DNA: TGTGCCAGCAGCCGCGAATTAGTCGGTGCTTTTTGGGAGCAGTTCTTC; CDR3: CASSRELVGAFWEQFF
D: TRBD2; size: .; V: TRBV3-1; J: TRBJ2-3; DNA: TGTGCCAGCAGCCAGGACCGGGAGGTGGATACGCAGTATTTT; CDR3: CASSQDREVDTQYF
D: .; size: many; V: TRBV7-8; J: TRBJ2-7; DNA: TGTGCCAGCAGCTTAGGCTCCAGGATTTACGAGCAGTACTTC; CDR3: CASSLGSRIYEQYF
D: .; size: once; V: TRBV20-1; J: TRBJ2-3; DNA: TGCAGTGCTAGAGATCTGCCTGCTAGCACAGATACGCAGTATTTT; CDR3: CSARDLPASTDTQYF
D: .; size: many; V: TRBV21-1; J: TRBJ2-5; DNA: TGTGCCAGCAGCAAAGATCGGTGGGGGCAAAATGAGCAGTACTTC; CDR3: CASSKDRWGQNEQYF
D: .; size: few; V: TRBV12-3/TRBV12-4; J: TRBJ2-7; DNA: TGTGCCAGCAGTTTATCTAGCGAGAACGAGCAGTACTTC; CDR3: CASSLSSENEQYF
D: TRBD2; size: few; V: TRBV5-1; J: TRBJ2-5; DNA: TGCGCCAGCAGCTTTGGACTAGCGGTCCAGGAGGGAGAGACCCAGTACTTC; CDR3: CASSFGLAVQEGETQYF
D: .; size: .; V: TRBV27; J: TRBJ2-7; DNA: TGTGCCAGCAGTTTATCAGGGGTGGGTTCCTACGAGCAGTACTTC; CDR3: CASSLSGVGSYEQYF
D: TRBD1; size: few; V: TRBV20-1; J: TRBJ1-6; DNA: TGCAGTGCTAGAACGCGACAGGGCGGCACCCTCCACTTT; CDR3: CSARTRQGGTLHF
D: .; size: once; V: TRBV4-3; J: TRBJ1-1; DNA: TGCGCCAGCAGCCAAGTCTGGGGGAACACTGGAGCTTTCTTT; CDR3: CASSQVWGNTGAFF
D: .; size: .; V: TRBV7-8; J: TRBJ2-7; DNA: TGTGCCAGCAGCTTGCACGGGGGACCCTCCTACGAGCAGTACTTC; CDR3: CASSLHGGPSYEQYF
D: .; size: few; V: TRBV20-1; J: TRBJ1-2; DNA: TGCAGTGGAGGGGTGGTCGAGGGTGGCTACACCTTC; CDR3: CSGGVVEGGYTF
D: TRBD2; size: few; V: TRBV7-3; J: TRBJ2-6; DNA: TGTGCCAGCAGCTCCCAAGCGGGAGGCTTCTCTGGGGCCAACGTCCTGACTTTC; CDR3: CASSSQAGGFSGANVLTF
D: .; size: .; V: TRBV28; J: TRBJ2-3; DNA: TGTGCCAGCAGACGCCCTAGCACAGATACGCAGTATTTT; CDR3: CASRRPSTDTQYF
D: TRBD1; size: .; V: TRBV29-1; J: TRBJ1-1; DNA: TGCAGCGTTGATAAGGGACAGGCCAACACTGAAGCTTTCTTT; CDR3: CSVDKGQANTEAFF